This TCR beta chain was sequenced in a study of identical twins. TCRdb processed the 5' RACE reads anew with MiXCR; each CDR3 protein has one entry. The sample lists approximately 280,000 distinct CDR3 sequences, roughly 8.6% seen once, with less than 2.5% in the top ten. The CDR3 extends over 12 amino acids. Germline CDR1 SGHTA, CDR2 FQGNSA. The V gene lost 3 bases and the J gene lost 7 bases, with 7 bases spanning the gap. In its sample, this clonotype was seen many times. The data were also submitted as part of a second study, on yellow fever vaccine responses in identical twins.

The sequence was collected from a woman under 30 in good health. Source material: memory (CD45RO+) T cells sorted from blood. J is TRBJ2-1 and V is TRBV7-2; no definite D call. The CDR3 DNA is TGTGCCAGCAGCTTTCTCCCTAATGAGCAGTTCTTC. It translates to CASSFLPNEQFF.